This T cell receptor (beta chain) came from a study of long-term antiretroviral therapy in people with HIV. Turning to this clone: Antigen: not known.

Germline V gives CDR1 MNHEY, CDR2 SMNVEV (reference sequence). This CDR3 comprises 11 residues. V was clipped by 8 bases and J by 2 bases, with 6 bases between them. Study-level findings and limits: Those clones which expanded before ART made up the dominant part of the repertoire at all time points. ART adherence, viral resistance and therapy changes went undocumented. Upon ART, diversity increased but remained lower than transplant donor controls.

Sequencing used immunoSEQ v3.0 at survey level. TCRdb keeps only in-frame clones here, not all; method: immunoSEQ multiplex PCR. Altogether more than 20,000 clones are present, about 82% being singletons, with the ten largest covering 4.6%. Samples held about 0.85-11 million cryopreserved PBMC before DNA extraction. The clonotype comes from a man aged 55-75 years with HIV. The sequencing used unsorted PBMCs, collected 1.3 years after starting antiretroviral therapy. V and J are TRBV27 and TRBJ1-2; D ambiguous. In DNA form, the CDR3 reads TGTGCCAGCGGGAGGAACTATGGCTACACCTTC. It yields the protein CASGRNYGYTF.